One sample yielded the 20 T cell receptor beta chains listed below, sequenced in a study of T cells in Graves' hyperthyroidism and ophthalmopathy. It was RNA transcripts that yielded the amplified TCR beta CDR3 regions. First-round RT-PCR with HTBI primers amplified the TCR CDR3 region. TCRdb re-derived calls from the multiplex PCR reads in MiXCR, one entry per CDR3 protein. The top ten clones hold more than 7% of a sample with about 580,000 distinct CDR3 sequences, about half of them seen once. Specimen: peripheral blood or thyroid tissue (not recorded which). The receptors stem from a woman aged 18-30 years with Graves' hyperthyroidism.

As to this clonotype: The junction and the germline gene differ at one end; a read error may be behind it. The chain links TRBV24-1 to TRBJ1-2; 12 bases match TRBD1. Germline V gene sequence: CDR1 KGHDR, CDR2 SFDVKD. The CDR3 length is 14 residues. CDR3 in DNA: TGTGCCACGAGTGGGGGACAGGGGGCAGAAGGCTACACCTTC. This translates into CATSGGQGAEGYTF.

About this clonotype: This may arise from a read error, as a much more abundant clone is one base away. It is likely a read error, because the conserved phenylalanine at the end of the CDR3 is missing. The genes are TRBV7-2 and TRBJ2-5, with a tentative D call TRBD1 (5 bases). Looked up from germline, CDR1 is SGHTA and CDR2 is FQGNSA. V lost 4 bases, J lost 3 bases, and 24 bases lay in between. The CDR3 consists of 18 residues. The DNA of the CDR3 is TGTGCCAGCAGCTCTATGGGATCCCCAAAAGGGGCTAAAGAGACCCAGTACCTC. This translates into CASSSMGSPKGAKETQYL.

This chain connects TRBV7-3 to TRBJ2-7; 15 nucleotides line up with TRBD2. The J call may be faulty, since TRBJ2-1 better matches the DNA end. Germline values: CDR1 SGHTA, CDR2 FQGTGA. The CDR3 covers 15 residues. Written as DNA, the CDR3 is TGTGCCAGCAGCTGGACTAGCGGGAGGGCTGAGGAGCAGTTCTTC. Amino acids: CASSWTSGRAEEQFF.

A remark on this clonotype: This could be a read error, since a much larger clone is one nucleotide away. The rearrangement links TRBV5-8 to TRBJ1-6, with D perhaps TRBD1 (5 bases). With 4 bases removed from V and 7 bases from J, the gap between germline ends came to 15 bases. The CDR3 has 15 amino acids. The germline V gene encodes CDR1 SGHTS and CDR2 YDEGEE. CDR3 DNA: TGTGCCAGCAGCCTCCGCGAGGGGAGAAATTCACCCCTCCACTTT. It specifies CASSLREGRNSPLHF.

This clonotype was recorded only once. The chain recombines TRBV7-9 with TRBJ1-1, with D unclear. The V and J ends lost 8 bases and 2 bases respectively, with 9 bases between them. The germline gives CDR1 SEHNR, CDR2 FQNEAQ (reference sequence). The CDR3 consists of 12 residues. The chain's CDR3 is CASHLGNTEAFF. The CDR3 bases are TGTGCCAGCCATTTGGGAAACACTGAAGCTTTCTTT.

The table lists this clonotype with many counts. The junction departs from the called germline gene at one end, perhaps through a read error. V and J are TRBV5-1 and TRBJ1-1; D is unclear. The CDR3 is 14 amino acids. Germline V gene lookup returns CDR1 SGHRS and CDR2 YFSETQ. DNA of the CDR3: TGCGCCAGCAGCTTCGCAGGTAGAGACACTGGAGCTTTCTTT. Protein: CASSFAGRDTGAFF.

The rearrangement uses TRBV20-1 and TRBJ2-5, with TRBD1 matching over 8 bases. The CDR3 sequence is 13 residues long. Germline loops: CDR1 DFQATT, CDR2 SNEGSKA (reference sequence). V shed 5 bases, J shed 5 bases, and the junction held 7 bases outside the gene matches. The CDR3 protein is CSARTGTAETQYF. The CDR3 DNA reads as TGCAGTGCTCGGACAGGGACGGCTGAGACCCAGTACTTC.

This chain joins TRBV20-1 and TRBJ2-5; the D call may be TRBD1 or TRBD2 (5 bases each). This CDR3 contains 12 residues. V shed 3 bases and J shed 5 bases, with 10 bases lying between them. Germline assignment: CDR1 DFQATT and CDR2 SNEGSKA (reference sequence). The CDR3 sequence is CSARGDGETQYF. Written as DNA, the CDR3 is TGCAGTGCTAGGGGGGATGGGGAGACCCAGTACTTC.

This sequence joins TRBV29-1 and TRBJ1-2; tentatively, D is TRBD1 (6 bases). CDR3 size: 10 residues. The V end lost 7 bases, the J end lost 6 bases, and 9 bases lay between the germline ends. From germline, CDR1 is SQVTM and CDR2 ANQGSEA. CDR3 protein: CSAGQNGYTF. The CDR3, as DNA: TGCAGCGCAGGACAGAATGGCTACACCTTC.

V and J are TRBV12-3 or TRBV12-4 and TRBJ1-3; TRBD1 matches 7 bases. The CDR3 consists of 17 residues. V shed 2 bases and J 0 bases; nucleotides not matched to a gene: 7. CDR3 bases: TGTGCCAGCAGTTTACAGGGACAGTATAGCTCTGGAAACACCATATATTTT. Translated, it gives CASSLQGQYSSGNTIYF.

This chain connects TRBV7-9 to TRBJ2-2; D might be TRBD1 or TRBD2, each matching 6 bases. V lost 5 bases and J 1 base, leaving 17 bases between the germline ends. This CDR3 spans 17 amino acids. Germline CDR1 reads SEHNR; CDR2 reads FQNEAQ (reference sequence). Here the CDR3 DNA reads TGTGCCAGCAGCCTCCCTGGGGGCGGGAAGAACACCGGGGAGCTGTTTTTT. This encodes CASSLPGGGKNTGELFF. Filled out from reference TRBV7-9 and TRBJ2-2, the complete variable domain reads DTGVSQNPRHKITKRGQNVTFRCDPISEHNRLYWYRQTLGQGPEFLTYFQNEAQLEKSRLLSDRFSAERPKGSFSTLEIQRTEQGDSAMYLCASSLPGGGKNTGELFFGEGSRLTVL.

V gene TRBV25-1 combines with J gene TRBJ2-7; TRBD1 aligns across 10 bases. Unmatched junction bases numbered 22, after V lost 5 bases and J lost 3 bases. This CDR3 has 20 amino acids. Germline V gives CDR1 MGHDK, CDR2 SYGVNS. The DNA of the CDR3 is TGTGCCAGCAGTTACTCGATAGGACAGGGGGACGGGTTTTTTCGCTACGAGCAGTACTTC. Translated: CASSYSIGQGDGFFRYEQYF.

The rearrangement joins TRBV29-1 to TRBJ2-5; 11 bases are shared with TRBD2. V lost 8 bases to trimming and J lost 6 bases; unmatched junction nucleotides: 8. The germline V gene has CDR1 SQVTM and CDR2 ANQGSEA. The CDR3 totals 13 residues. CDR3 in amino acids: CSRALAGVKTQYF. The CDR3 nucleotides read TGCAGCAGGGCACTAGCGGGAGTAAAGACCCAGTACTTC. Full variable domain (outside the CDR3, taken from reference TRBV29-1 and TRBJ2-5): SAVISQKPSRDICQRGTSLTIQCQVDSQVTMMFWYRQQPGQSLTLIATANQGSEATYESGFVIDKFPISRPNLTFSTLTVSNMSPEDSSIYLCSRALAGVKTQYFGPGTRLLVL.

This rearrangement joins TRBV29-1 to TRBJ1-4; D is perhaps TRBD1 (5 bases). The CDR3 contains 14 residues. Trimming removed 4 bases from V and 5 bases from J, with 14 bases in between. CDR1 is SQVTM, CDR2 ANQGSEA, per germline. CDR3 DNA: TGCAGCGTTGGGCGGGGGACCTACAATGAAAAACTGTTTTTT. It yields the protein CSVGRGTYNEKLFF.

This clonotype has at least ten counts. The J gene is TRBJ2-7, the V gene TRBV5-1; 9 bases are shared with TRBD1. This CDR3 comprises 16 residues. Germline V CDR1 and CDR2: SGHRS, YFSETQ. The J segment lost 5 bases and the V segment lost 1 base, leaving 10 bases of the junction unmatched. This CDR3 reads CASSLTGTGFIHEQYF. For the CDR3, the DNA is TGCGCCAGCAGCTTGACCGGGACAGGGTTTATCCACGAGCAGTACTTC. The full variable domain, rest sourced from reference TRBV5-1 and TRBJ2-7, is KAGVTQTPRYLIKTRGQQVTLSCSPISGHRSVSWYQQTPGQGLQFLFEYFSETQRNKGNFPGRFSGRQFSNSRSEMNVSTLELGDSALYLCASSLTGTGFIHEQYFGPGTRLTVT.

This clonotype was seen many times. V is TRBV7-8 and J is TRBJ1-4; D is ambiguous. This CDR3 contains 13 residues. The germline V gene has CDR1 SGHVS and CDR2 FQNEAQ. Trimming removed 3 bases from V and 8 bases from J, with 10 bases in between. CDR3 sequence reads: CASSLRTGEKLFF. Here the CDR3 DNA reads TGTGCCAGCAGCTTGAGGACCGGAGAAAAACTGTTTTTT. The full variable domain, its missing parts supplied by reference TRBV7-8 and TRBJ1-4, is GAGVSQSPRYKVAKRGQDVALRCDPISGHVSLFWYQQALGQGPEFLTYFQNEAQLDKSGLPSDRFFAERPEGSVSTLKIQRTQQEDSAVYLCASSLRTGEKLFFGSGTQLSVL.

This clonotype was seen at least ten times. The chain is built from TRBV2 and TRBJ1-3, with no clear D. Trimming shortened V by 10 bases and J by 0 bases, and 13 bases separated the two germline ends. CDR1 and CDR2 from the germline V gene are SNHLY and FYNNEI. The length of the CDR3 is 14 residues. CDR3 in DNA: TGTGCCATCCAGGTTCTTAGCTCTGGAAACACCATATATTTT. This sequence encodes CAIQVLSSGNTIYF.

Ten or more counts support this clonotype. The chain employs TRBV29-1 and TRBJ2-2; a possible D gene is TRBD1 (6 bases). Trimming took 3 bases from V and 6 from J, leaving 11 bases between them. CDR1 is SQVTM and CDR2 is ANQGSEA in the germline V gene. The CDR3 is made up of 13 amino acids. The CDR3 sequence: CSVEGRGPGELFF. CDR3 bases: TGCAGCGTTGAGGGCAGGGGACCCGGGGAGCTGTTTTTT.

This clonotype was observed at least ten times. The chain uses TRBV19 and TRBJ1-4; TRBD1 matches at 11 bases. The germline gives CDR1 LNHDA, CDR2 SQIVND (reference sequence). The CDR3 consists of 13 residues. Trimming at V came to 5 bases and at J to 10 bases, leaving 3 bases not matched to a gene. The CDR3 DNA reads TGTGCCAGTAGTGTCGGGACAGGGGGAAAACTGTTTTTT. Amino acids: CASSVGTGGKLFF.

This chain links TRBV24-1 with TRBJ2-2; 9 bases map to TRBD1. The V and J ends lost 3 bases and 3 bases, in that order; junction bases with no gene match: 7. This CDR3 has 17 amino acids. Germline lookup yields CDR1 KGHDR and CDR2 SFDVKD. CDR3 DNA sequence: TGTGCCACCAGTGATGCCGGGACAGGGAGGGACACCGGGGAGCTGTTTTTT. It codes for CATSDAGTGRDTGELFF.